This T cell receptor (beta chain) was observed in a study of cytomegalovirus exposure and HLA in healthy donors. Notes on the study in general: Information on immune exposure was restricted to one variable (CMV serostatus). Reports indicate that TCR beta sequences accurately predicted the HLA-A and HLA-B alleles of most subjects. Specificity of three CMV-associated chains for CMV antigens was verified in vitro.

Trimming pared 4 bases from V and 0 bases from J, leaving 9 bases between. CDR1 and CDR2 (germline): SGHRS, YFSETQ. CDR3 size: 14 residues. Researchers ran the PCR with 60 Vbeta and 13 Jbeta primers. Only in-frame clones appear in the TCRdb table, and some are missing; sequencing was by immunoSEQ multiplex PCR. The repertoire includes 24,000 or so clones, 79% of them detected once, and about 4.2% sits in the top ten. This clone was detected only a few times. Its specificity is unknown. The sample comprised PBMCs. The sequence was obtained from a male donor in good health and CMV-seronegative. This chain links TRBV5-1 with TRBJ2-3; D perhaps matches TRBD1 (6 bases). For the CDR3, the DNA is TGCGCCAGCAGCCCGGACAGTAGCACAGATACGCAGTATTTT. It is translated as CASSPDSSTDTQYF.